Presented here are 20 T cell receptor beta chains from one specimen sequenced in a study of shared clonotypes between healthy human individuals. Using immunoSEQ multiplex PCR, the repertoire was profiled, and TCRdb retains in-frame clones only, with some absent. The repertoire has around 2.1 million clones, around 93% of them found once; the top ten carry 1.5% to 2%. CD8 cells classed as naive were CD45RO-negative and positively selected for CCR7, excluding terminally differentiated effector memory CD45RA+ cells. The material sequenced was naive CD8+ T cells from PBMCs. All receptors come from a man between 18 and 29 years old in good health. Some clones in this sample may be carry-over from other donors' samples.

This sequence joins TRBV5-1 and TRBJ1-1; D gene uncertain. V lost 2 bases and J lost 2, with 13 bases in between. The CDR3 is 15 amino acids. The germline V gene has CDR1 SGHRS and CDR2 YFSETQ. The chain's CDR3 is CASSFFQSANTEAFF. DNA for the CDR3: TGCGCCAGCAGCTTTTTTCAATCTGCCAACACTGAAGCTTTCTTT.

V gene TRBV4-3 combines with J gene TRBJ2-7; 11 nucleotides agree with TRBD2. V shed 3 bases, J shed 5 bases, and the junction held 15 bases outside the gene matches. The CDR3 is made up of 18 amino acids. Germline CDR1 is LGHNA and CDR2 is YSLEER. CDR3 sequence reads: CASSQPLLAGGESHEQYF. In DNA, the CDR3 is TGCGCCAGCAGCCAGCCCCTATTAGCGGGAGGGGAGTCCCACGAGCAGTACTTC.

This chain links TRBV18 with TRBJ2-1, with TRBD2 identical over 9 bases. This CDR3 contains 15 residues. Germline assignment: CDR1 KGHSH and CDR2 LQKENI. J gave up 4 bases and V 0 bases, and 1 base lay outside the gene matches. Here the CDR3 reads CASSPPTSGYNEQFF. The CDR3 nucleotides read TGTGCCAGCTCACCACCGACTAGCGGATACAATGAGCAGTTCTTC. The entire variable domain, with the rest obtained from reference TRBV18 and TRBJ2-1, is as follows: NAGVMQNPRHLVRRRGQEARLRCSPMKGHSHVYWYRQLPEEGLKFMVYLQKENIIDESGMPKERFSAEFPKEGPSILRIQQVVRGDSAAYFCASSPPTSGYNEQFFGPGTRLTVL.

This chain links TRBV19 with TRBJ1-5, with D possibly matching TRBD1 (5 bases). The V gene's germline CDR1 is LNHDA and CDR2 SQIVND (reference sequence). This CDR3 comprises 18 residues. Trimming removed 3 bases at V and 2 bases at J, with 20 bases between. CDR3 sequence: CASSMSRDALRGNQPQHF. The CDR3 bases are TGTGCCAGTAGTATGAGTCGGGACGCCCTTAGGGGCAATCAGCCCCAGCATTTT.

V is TRBV5-6 and J is TRBJ2-3; D is undetermined. Germline-derived CDR1 and CDR2 are SGHDT and YYEEEE. Trimming took off 1 base at V and 5 bases at J, with 5 bases between the two ends. The CDR3 covers 12 residues. The DNA for the CDR3 is TGTGCCAGCAGCTTGAGGGTAGATACGCAGTATTTT. It is translated as CASSLRVDTQYF. Looking up the rest from reference TRBV5-6 and TRBJ2-3 gives the full variable domain: DAGVTQSPTHLIKTRGQQVTLRCSPKSGHDTVSWYQQALGQGPQFIFQYYEEEERQRGNFPDRFSGHQFPNYSSELNVNALLLGDSALYLCASSLRVDTQYFGPGTRLTVL.

The J gene is TRBJ1-4, the V gene TRBV25-1; possibly TRBD1 for D (5 bases). The V gene lost 6 bases and the J gene lost 6 bases, with 17 bases spanning the gap. Germline V gene data show CDR1 as MGHDK and CDR2 as SYGVNS. The CDR3 sequence is 15 residues long. The CDR3 DNA follows: TGTGCCAGCAGCCCTGTTGGGGCTCGGGATGAAAAACTGTTTTTT. As protein: CASSPVGARDEKLFF.

The CDR3 DNA follows: TGTGCCAGCAGCGCCTCTCAGGGGGAACCGCTGAACACCGGGGAGCTGTTTTTT. This gives the protein CASSASQGEPLNTGELFF. This chain links TRBV9 with TRBJ2-2, with 7 bases lining up with TRBD1. Trimming cost V 3 bases and J 1 base; bases outside gene matches: 12. CDR3 size: 18 residues. The germline V gene encodes CDR1 SGDLS and CDR2 YYNGEE. Combining the CDR3 with reference TRBV9 and TRBJ2-2 gives the whole variable domain DSGVTQTPKHLITATGQRVTLRCSPRSGDLSVYWYQQSLDQGLQFLIQYYNGEERAKGNILERFSAQQFPDLHSELNLSSLELGDSALYFCASSASQGEPLNTGELFFGEGSRLTVL.

This CDR3 is CASSPTGHYEQYF. CDR3 in DNA: TGTGCCAGCAGCCCCACGGGACACTACGAGCAGTACTTC. The chain links TRBV7-9 to TRBJ2-7; D might be TRBD1 (6 bases). The CDR3 is 13 amino acids. Trimming pared 5 bases from V and 3 bases from J, leaving 11 bases between. Germline loops: CDR1 SEHNR, CDR2 FQNEAQ (reference sequence).

J is TRBJ2-7 and V is TRBV19, with 7 bases lining up with TRBD2. The trim removed 0 bases at V and 5 bases at J, leaving 1 base unmatched. The V gene's germline CDR1 is LNHDA and CDR2 SQIVND (reference sequence). This CDR3 spans 13 amino acids. The CDR3: CASSIDGGDEQYF. DNA of the CDR3: TGTGCCAGTAGTATAGATGGGGGGGACGAGCAGTACTTC. The full variable domain, its missing parts supplied by reference TRBV19 and TRBJ2-7, is DGGITQSPKYLFRKEGQNVTLSCEQNLNHDAMYWYRQDPGQGLRLIYYSQIVNDFQKGDIAEGYSVSREKKESFPLTVTSAQKNPTAFYLCASSIDGGDEQYFGPGTRLTVT.

This clone was counted only a few times. The chain links TRBV19 to TRBJ1-1; D is possibly TRBD1 (5 bases). The germline V gene encodes CDR1 LNHDA and CDR2 SQIVND (reference sequence). Deletions cut 9 bases from V and 4 bases from J, with 9 bases between. CDR3 length equals 11 residues. For the CDR3, the DNA is TGTGCCAGCCTGGGGCTCACTGAAGCTTTCTTT. Translating it yields CASLGLTEAFF.

The chain uses TRBV5-1 and TRBJ2-5; TRBD2 might be the D (7 bases). Germline CDR1 reads SGHRS; CDR2 reads YFSETQ. V shed 4 bases and J shed 5 bases, with 24 bases lying between them. There are 17 residues in the CDR3. This CDR3 is CASSPQAGAMFRETQYF. Here the CDR3 DNA reads TGCGCCAGCAGCCCCCAGGCGGGGGCTATGTTCCGGGAGACCCAGTACTTC.

J is TRBJ2-7 and V is TRBV29-1; D gene unclear. This CDR3 has 15 amino acids. V dropped 2 bases and J dropped 0 bases, with 14 bases sitting between them. Germline lookup yields CDR1 SQVTM and CDR2 ANQGSEA. Here the CDR3 reads CSVEWAEKSSYEQYF. CDR3 in DNA: TGCAGCGTTGAATGGGCCGAGAAAAGCTCCTACGAGCAGTACTTC.

V is TRBV7-2 and J is TRBJ2-5; D is possibly TRBD1 (6 bases). This CDR3 comprises 14 residues. V was cut by 4 bases and J by 5 bases, with 14 bases left in between. Germline CDR1 reads SGHTA; CDR2 reads FQGNSA. The DNA for the CDR3 is TGTGCCAGCAGCTCACGACAGGTCAGCGAGACCCAGTACTTC. It codes for CASSSRQVSETQYF.

The chain combines TRBV28 with TRBJ1-5, with unresolved D. Trimming stripped 6 bases from V and 9 bases from J, with 12 bases between. CDR3 length: 12 residues. Per the germline V gene, CDR1 is MDHEN and CDR2 is SYDVKM. In nucleotides, the CDR3 is TGTGCCAGCAGCCAAAGCTATGGGCCCCAGCATTTT. It is translated as CASSQSYGPQHF. The full variable domain, in which reference TRBV28 and TRBJ1-5 provide the parts outside the CDR3, is DVKVTQSSRYLVKRTGEKVFLECVQDMDHENMFWYRQDPGLGLRLIYFSYDVKMKEKGDIPEGYSVSREKKERFSLILESASTNQTSMYLCASSQSYGPQHFGDGTRLSIL.

V and J are TRBV4-1 and TRBJ2-3, with TRBD2 identical over 8 bases. Looked up from germline, CDR1 is MGHRA and CDR2 is YSYEKL. The CDR3 is made up of 15 amino acids. J lost 2 bases, V lost 4 bases, and 5 bases had no gene match. The CDR3 protein is CASSLVAGNTDTQYF. The DNA for the CDR3 is TGCGCCAGCAGCCTGGTAGCGGGGAACACAGATACGCAGTATTTT.

The genes are TRBV7-8 and TRBJ2-7; 11 bases fit TRBD2. V dropped 5 bases and J dropped 6; count of bases not matched to a gene: 9. CDR1 is SGHVS and CDR2 is FQNEAQ in the germline V gene. The CDR3 contains 15 residues. The CDR3 DNA follows: TGTGCCAGCAGCCCGCGACTAGCGGGAAGGACCGAGCAGTACTTC. Its translation: CASSPRLAGRTEQYF.

Of note for this clone: This sample also contains other DNA sequences that code for the same CDR3. The chain joins TRBV7-9 to TRBJ2-1, with D unclear. This CDR3 comprises 13 residues. In germline, CDR1 is SEHNR, CDR2 FQNEAQ (reference sequence). Trimming cost V 0 bases and J 6 bases, with 6 bases left between them. CDR3 sequence reads: CASSLALGNEQFF. The CDR3 DNA follows: TGTGCCAGCAGCTTAGCCTTGGGCAATGAGCAGTTCTTC.

The V gene is TRBV4-3, the J gene TRBJ1-5; 7 bases align to TRBD1. The CDR3 length is 16 residues. Per germline, CDR1 LGHNA and CDR2 YSLEER. The trim removed 3 bases at V and 0 bases at J, leaving 5 bases unmatched. CDR3 bases: TGCGCCAGCAGCCAGGAGACAGGGATTAGCAATCAGCCCCAGCATTTT. Amino acid sequence: CASSQETGISNQPQHF.

The chain links TRBV9 to TRBJ1-1; no clear D. The germline gives CDR1 SGDLS, CDR2 YYNGEE. CDR3 length equals 13 residues. V lost 7 bases to trimming and J lost 4 bases, with 14 bases between them. The CDR3 here is CASGESAGTEAFF. The DNA for the CDR3 is TGTGCCAGCGGGGAGTCGGCCGGCACTGAAGCTTTCTTT.

The chain couples TRBV9 to TRBJ2-2, with D perhaps matching TRBD1 or TRBD2 (5 bases each). The CDR3 spans 16 residues. Germline lookup yields CDR1 SGDLS and CDR2 YYNGEE. Trimming took 3 bases from V and 3 from J, leaving 15 bases between them. The DNA of the CDR3 is TGTGCCAGCAGCGGGGACCCGCTAGCCCACACCGGGGAGCTGTTTTTT. This sequence encodes CASSGDPLAHTGELFF.